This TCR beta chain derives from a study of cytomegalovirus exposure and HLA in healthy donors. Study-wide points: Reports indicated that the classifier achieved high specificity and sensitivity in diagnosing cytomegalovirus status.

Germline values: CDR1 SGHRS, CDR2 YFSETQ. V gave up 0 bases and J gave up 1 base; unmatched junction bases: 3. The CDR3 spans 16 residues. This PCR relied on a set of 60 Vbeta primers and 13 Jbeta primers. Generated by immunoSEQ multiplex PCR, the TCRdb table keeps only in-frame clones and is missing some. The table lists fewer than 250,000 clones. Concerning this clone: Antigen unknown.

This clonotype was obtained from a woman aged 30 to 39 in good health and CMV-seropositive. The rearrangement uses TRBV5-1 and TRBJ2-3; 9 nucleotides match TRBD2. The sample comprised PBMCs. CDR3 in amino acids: CASSLGLAEGTDTQYF. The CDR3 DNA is TGCGCCAGCAGCTTGGGACTAGCGGAGGGCACAGATACGCAGTATTTT.